This T cell receptor (beta chain) was captured by sequencing in a study of blood T cell repertoires in COVID-19. Study-level background: T cells, B-cell-depleted T cells, or PBMCs supplied cDNA or gDNA.

Germline V lookup: CDR1 LNHDA, CDR2 SQIVND (reference sequence). The CDR3 runs 15 residues. After removal of 3 bases from V and 1 base from J, the junction contained 6 bases not matched to a gene. The protocol was immunoSEQ multiplex PCR, while the TCRdb copy is restricted to in-frame clones and leaves out a portion. This table holds some 410,000 clones, around 89% found once. The V gene is TRBV19, the J gene TRBJ2-7; 7 nucleotides agree with TRBD1. The source is a woman in her twenties or thirties with acute COVID-19. The sequencing sample was made of PBMCs or T cells enriched from blood (not recorded which). The CDR3 DNA follows: TGTGCCAGTAGTATCCGACAGGGACGTTCCTACGAGCAGTACTTC. Protein: CASSIRQGRSYEQYF. Based on the CDR3 plus reference TRBV19 and TRBJ2-7, the full variable domain is DGGITQSPKYLFRKEGQNVTLSCEQNLNHDAMYWYRQDPGQGLRLIYYSQIVNDFQKGDIAEGYSVSREKKESFPLTVTSAQKNPTAFYLCASSIRQGRSYEQYFGPGTRLTVT.